Reported below is one T cell receptor (beta chain). What it binds is unknown. This sample was taken from a study of long-term antiretroviral therapy in people with HIV. The study, taken as a whole, reports: In the period from the mid-2000s to the late 2010s, blood was collected, possibly under older ART regimens. Clones showing expansion before ART dominated the repertoire at all time points. Relative to transplant donor controls, diversity remained lower despite increasing after ART.

Germline CDR1 SGHNT, CDR2 YENEEA. The junction had 6 bases not matched to a gene; V was cut back by 5 bases and J by 6 bases. The CDR3 is made up of 13 amino acids. Samples were assayed with immunoSEQ v3.0 at survey level. Sequencing used immunoSEQ multiplex PCR; TCRdb keeps in-frame clones, though not all of them. Found here are tens of thousands of clones, roughly nine tenths of them singletons; the top ten hold approximately 5.3%. People in the study who had HIV all got their treatment in the United States. This clonotype was sampled from a woman between 50 and 59 years old with HIV. Sequencing used unsorted PBMCs, obtained 0.1 years before starting antiretroviral therapy. V gene TRBV11-3 combines with J gene TRBJ2-5; 7 bases agree with TRBD1. CDR3 bases: TGTGCCAGCAGCATTGACAGGGTGCAGACCCAGTACTTC. Translated: CASSIDRVQTQYF.